The entry that follows covers one T cell receptor (beta chain) sequence. Its antigen is not known. These data belong to a study of post-analysis software for immune sequencing data. Study-level results: TRBV5-6, TRBV5-1 and TRBV20-1 were among several TRBV segments more frequent in patients than controls.

The CDR3 consists of 16 residues. The germline CDR1 and CDR2 sequences are ENHRY and SYGVKD. With V trimmed by 5 bases and J by 2 bases, 5 bases remained unmatched. Presence of unique molecular identifiers characterized the TCR beta cDNA libraries. A single record per CDR3 protein comes from TCRdb applying MiXCR to the PCR reads. The sample yields approximately 690,000 distinct CDR3 sequences, approximately 60% seen once. The TCR originated in a girl aged 2 to 10 with multiple sclerosis. The genes are TRBV10-3 and TRBJ2-2; 10 bases are shared with TRBD2. Sequences were obtained from blood. The chain's CDR3 is CAISLAGAGNTGELFF. CDR3 in DNA: TGTGCCATCAGTCTAGCGGGAGCCGGTAACACCGGGGAGCTGTTTTTT.